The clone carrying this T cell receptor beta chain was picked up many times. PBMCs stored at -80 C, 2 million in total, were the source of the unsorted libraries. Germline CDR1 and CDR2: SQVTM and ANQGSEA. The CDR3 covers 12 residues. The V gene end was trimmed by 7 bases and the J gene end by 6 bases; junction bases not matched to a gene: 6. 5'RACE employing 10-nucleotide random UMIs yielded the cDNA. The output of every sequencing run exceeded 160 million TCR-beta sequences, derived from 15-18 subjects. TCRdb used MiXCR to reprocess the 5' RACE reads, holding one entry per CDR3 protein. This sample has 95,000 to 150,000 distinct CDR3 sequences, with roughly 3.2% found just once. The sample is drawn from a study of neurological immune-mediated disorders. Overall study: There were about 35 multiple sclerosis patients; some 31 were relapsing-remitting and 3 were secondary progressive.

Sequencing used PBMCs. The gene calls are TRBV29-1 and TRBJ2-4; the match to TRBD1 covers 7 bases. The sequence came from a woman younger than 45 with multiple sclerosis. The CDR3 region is CSGRTGTNIQYF. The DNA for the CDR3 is TGCAGCGGCCGGACAGGAACAAACATTCAGTACTTC.